The 23 T cell receptor beta chains listed next were all sequenced from one sample in a study of T cell repertoires in cytomegalovirus infection. Each CDR3 protein is one row after TCRdb ran MiXCR on the reads. Found here are 570,000 or so distinct CDR3 sequences, 40% of them singletons; the top ten hold more than 40%. No antigens are known for them. The sequencing here drew on cultured PBMCs, taken from culture after CMV antigen stimulation. Every receptor here comes from a human donor in good health (CMV status not recorded). Some clones in this sample may be carry-over from other donors' samples.

The J gene is TRBJ2-7, the V gene TRBV12-5; 9 bases line up with TRBD1. The J segment lost 2 bases and the V segment lost 7 bases, leaving 6 bases of the junction unmatched. The CDR3 is 14 residues long. The germline CDR1 and CDR2 sequences are LGHNT and FRNRAP. CDR3 loop: CASAATGGPYEQYF. CDR3 in DNA: TGTGCTAGTGCCGCGACAGGGGGACCCTACGAGCAGTACTTC.

This chain joins TRBV6-2 or TRBV6-3 and TRBJ1-2; D is possibly TRBD1 (6 bases). Germline loops: CDR1 MNHEY, CDR2 SVGEGT. This CDR3 spans 13 amino acids. V dropped 7 bases and J dropped 4 bases, with 13 bases sitting between them. DNA of the CDR3: TGTGCCAGCACTCCGGACAGACTCTATGGCTACACCTTC. Translated, it gives CASTPDRLYGYTF.

A few counts support this clonotype. The chain has TRBV11-2 and TRBJ2-1; 8 bases map to TRBD2. The germline V gene has CDR1 SGHAT and CDR2 FQNNGV. V gave up 1 base and J gave up 1 base; unmatched junction bases: 3. The CDR3 sequence is 16 residues long. CDR3 sequence: CASSLAASGSYNEQFF. The CDR3 DNA follows: TGTGCCAGCAGCTTAGCGGCTAGCGGGTCCTACAATGAGCAGTTCTTC.

The chain couples TRBV5-6 to TRBJ2-1; TRBD2 might be the D (7 bases). The germline V gene has CDR1 SGHDT and CDR2 YYEEEE. The V end was cut by 0 bases, the J end by 5 bases, with 15 bases between. This CDR3 region has 16 residues. DNA of the CDR3: TGTGCCAGCAGCTTGGTGAGGTGGGGGGGCAACAATGAGCAGTTCTTC. Translated, it gives CASSLVRWGGNNEQFF.

The CDR3 here is CASSLVQAGRNIQYF. In DNA form, the CDR3 reads TGTGCCAGCAGCTTAGTCCAGGCGGGGAGGAACATTCAGTACTTC. This rearrangement joins TRBV7-6 to TRBJ2-4; the D gene is possibly TRBD2 (6 bases). The CDR3 sequence is 15 residues long. In germline, CDR1 is SGHVS, CDR2 FNYEAQ. Trimming shortened V by 1 base and J by 7 bases, and 14 bases separated the two germline ends.

This chain connects TRBV11-2 to TRBJ1-1; a weak D match, TRBD1 (5 bases). The CDR3 covers 14 residues. CDR1 SGHAT and CDR2 FQNNGV come from the germline V gene. V shed 2 bases and J shed 8 bases, with 15 bases lying between them. The DNA of the CDR3 is TGTGCCAGCAGCTTACCGGGAGCGGGGGAAGAAGCTTTCTTT. Translating it yields CASSLPGAGEEAFF. The variable domain in full, completed from reference TRBV11-2 and TRBJ1-1, reads EAGVAQSPRYKIIEKRQSVAFWCNPISGHATLYWYQQILGQGPKLLIQFQNNGVVDDSQLPKDRFSAERLKGVDSTLKIQPAKLEDSAVYLCASSLPGAGEEAFFGQGTRLTVV.

This clonotype was recorded a few times. This chain links TRBV20-1 with TRBJ2-1; D may match TRBD1 or TRBD2 (6 bases each). CDR3 length: 15 residues. From germline, CDR1 is DFQATT and CDR2 SNEGSKA (reference sequence). The V gene lost 7 bases and the J gene lost 2 bases, with 18 bases spanning the gap. The CDR3 region is CSVRAWRDTYNEQFF. The DNA for the CDR3 is TGCAGTGTCAGGGCGTGGCGGGACACCTACAATGAGCAGTTCTTC.

The sample holds a few counts of this clonotype. V and J are TRBV6-1 and TRBJ2-3, with D possibly being TRBD2 (6 bases). CDR1 is MNHNS, CDR2 SASEGT, per germline. Trimming left V 3 bases short and J 0 bases short, with 7 bases between. This CDR3 has 14 residues. The CDR3 coding sequence is TGTGCCAGCAGTGATGGGACTAGCACAGATACGCAGTATTTT. Protein product: CASSDGTSTDTQYF.

The chain is built from TRBV20-1 and TRBJ1-5; TRBD1 matches at 7 bases. The J segment lost 0 bases and the V segment lost 2 bases, leaving 10 bases of the junction unmatched. Germline CDR1 reads DFQATT; CDR2 reads SNEGSKA (reference sequence). CDR3 size: 17 residues. The CDR3 DNA follows: TGCAGTGCTAGAAGCTGGGGGACAGTCCTTAGCAATCAGCCCCAGCATTTT. Translating it yields CSARSWGTVLSNQPQHF.

The J gene is TRBJ1-1, the V gene TRBV12-3 or TRBV12-4; D uncertain. The CDR3 runs to 13 residues. Trimming removed 6 bases at V and 1 base at J, with 9 bases between. The chain's CDR3 is CASSPDWNTEAFF. In nucleotides, the CDR3 is TGTGCCAGCAGCCCTGATTGGAACACTGAAGCTTTCTTT.

The gene calls are TRBV2 and TRBJ2-2, with TRBD1 as a possible D gene (6 bases). CDR3 length: 15 amino acids. The germline gives CDR1 SNHLY, CDR2 FYNNEI. V shed 1 base and J shed 0 bases, with 6 bases lying between them. The CDR3 reads CASSEEGANTGELFF. Written as DNA, the CDR3 is TGTGCCAGCAGTGAAGAGGGGGCGAACACCGGGGAGCTGTTTTTT. The full variable domain, in which reference TRBV2 and TRBJ2-2 provide the parts outside the CDR3, is EPEVTQTPSHQVTQMGQEVILRCVPISNHLYFYWYRQILGQKVEFLVSFYNNEISEKSEIFDDQFSVERPDGSNFTLKIRSTKLEDSAMYFCASSEEGANTGELFFGEGSRLTVL.

This CDR3 reads CSVVPRLYYGYTF. The CDR3 nucleotides are TGCAGCGTTGTCCCCCGGCTGTACTATGGCTACACCTTC. This sequence joins TRBV29-1 and TRBJ1-2, with D unresolved. Germline loops: CDR1 SQVTM, CDR2 ANQGSEA. Trimming cost V 4 bases and J 3 bases, with 12 bases left between them. The CDR3 runs 13 residues.

The chain couples TRBV24-1 to TRBJ2-3; D perhaps matches TRBD1 (6 bases). Deletions cut 8 bases from V and 6 bases from J, with 17 bases between. The CDR3 covers 14 residues. The germline V gene encodes CDR1 KGHDR and CDR2 SFDVKD. In nucleotides, the CDR3 is TGTGCCACCAATACGGGACAAGGCTACGATACGCAGTATTTT. Protein product: CATNTGQGYDTQYF.

This clonotype was counted between two and nine times. J is TRBJ2-2 and V is TRBV7-2; TRBD2 might be the D (6 bases). The CDR3 length is 15 residues. Germline CDR1 is SGHTA and CDR2 is FQGNSA. V lost 5 bases, J lost 5 bases, and 15 bases lay in between. The CDR3 reads CASSRSQRVTGELFF. The CDR3, as DNA: TGTGCCAGCAGCCGCAGTCAGCGGGTGACCGGGGAGCTGTTTTTT.

This clonotype was seen many times. The chain carries TRBV11-2 and TRBJ2-5; D unresolved. Trimming left V 1 base short and J 1 base short, with 4 bases between. This CDR3 region has 13 residues. Germline V gives CDR1 SGHAT, CDR2 FQNNGV. The CDR3, as DNA: TGTGCCAGCAGCTTAGGGGCCCAAGAGACCCAGTACTTC. Its translation: CASSLGAQETQYF.

For the CDR3, the DNA is TGCGCCAGCAGCTCGCGAGGGGCTTGGGGCTACACCTTC. It translates to CASSSRGAWGYTF. The V call is TRBV4-1, the J call TRBJ1-2; D might be TRBD1 (5 bases). The V gene lost 5 bases and the J gene lost 8 bases, with 15 bases spanning the gap. The CDR3 extends over 13 amino acids. Germline CDR1 and CDR2: MGHRA and YSYEKL.

The V and J genes are TRBV19 and TRBJ2-7; possible D gene TRBD1, 6 bases. Trimming left V 8 bases short and J 2 bases short, with 10 bases between. The CDR3 extends over 12 amino acids. Germline V gene lookup returns CDR1 LNHDA and CDR2 SQIVND (reference sequence). DNA for the CDR3: TGTGCCAGTCATGACAGGACCTACGAGCAGTACTTC. Translation: CASHDRTYEQYF.

The chain links TRBV5-5 to TRBJ2-7; D gene ambiguous. The germline V gene encodes CDR1 SGHKS and CDR2 YYEKEE (reference sequence). The CDR3 loop spans 10 amino acids. V lost 4 bases and J 6 bases, leaving 5 bases between the germline ends. The CDR3 loop reads CASSDIEQYF. CDR3 nucleotide sequence: TGTGCCAGCAGCGACATCGAGCAGTACTTC.

About this clonotype itself: Since no conserved phenylalanine or tryptophan closes the CDR3, a read error is the likely cause. V usage is TRBV6-2 or TRBV6-3 and J usage is TRBJ2-1, with D possibly TRBD2 on 5 matching bases. V was cut by 6 bases and J by 4 bases, with 22 bases left in between. Germline V gene data show CDR1 as MNHEY and CDR2 as SVGEGT. The CDR3 has 17 residues. The CDR3 sequence is CASSLPGLPGRYNEQFI. The CDR3 region has the DNA TGTGCCAGCAGCCTACCGGGGTTGCCCGGGCGGTACAATGAGCAGTTCATC.

The rearrangement uses TRBV12-3 or TRBV12-4 and TRBJ2-6; D assignment may be TRBD1 or TRBD2 (5 bases each). The CDR3 has 15 residues. Trimming shortened V by 6 bases and J by 2 bases, and 11 bases separated the two germline ends. CDR3 residues: CASSPRGPGANVLTF. CDR3 in DNA: TGTGCCAGCAGCCCCCGGGGCCCTGGGGCCAACGTCCTGACTTTC.

This chain connects TRBV10-3 to TRBJ1-2; TRBD1 matches at 9 bases. The germline V gene has CDR1 ENHRY and CDR2 SYGVKD. The CDR3 is made up of 12 amino acids. J gave up 1 base and V 11 bases, and 2 bases lay outside the gene matches. CDR3 sequence (DNA): TGTGCCGTGGACAGGGGTAACTATGGCTACACCTTC. It specifies CAVDRGNYGYTF.

This clonotype was seen more than once but under ten times. The chain employs TRBV11-2 and TRBJ2-5; D not resolved. Trimming cost V 2 bases and J 5 bases, with 15 bases left between them. The CDR3 loop spans 15 amino acids. Per germline, CDR1 SGHAT and CDR2 FQNNGV. The CDR3 sequence: CASSLIMASWETQYF. CDR3 DNA: TGTGCCAGCAGCTTAATCATGGCCTCTTGGGAGACCCAGTACTTC.

This chain links TRBV4-1 with TRBJ2-1, with 12 bases aligning to TRBD2. CDR3 length: 18 amino acids. V was pared by 0 bases and J by 4 bases, with 7 bases of the junction left unmatched. Germline values: CDR1 MGHRA, CDR2 YSYEKL. The CDR3 loop reads CASSQDQGLAGLYNEQFF. As DNA, the CDR3 is TGCGCCAGCAGCCAAGATCAAGGACTAGCGGGGTTGTACAATGAGCAGTTCTTC.